These T cell receptor beta chains were read from a single sample in a study of shared clonotypes between healthy human individuals. TCRdb's copy holds only in-frame clones and misses some; the assay was immunoSEQ multiplex PCR. The sample includes approximately 1.9 million clones, roughly 93% of them seen just once. The sample taken for sequencing was naive CD8+ T cells from PBMCs. These receptors were taken from a young man in good health. Some clones in this sample may be carry-over from other donors' samples. Each CDR3 is given with its conserved first and last residue. Each record gives: V gene, J gene, D gene, clone size, CDR3 protein, CDR3 DNA. D genes are given only for firm matches. Expanded clones are given a class, and other clones once, few, many or no size at all.

>TRBV27|TRBJ2-2|-|few
CASSLSGGELFF
TGTGCCAGCAGTTTATCCGGCGGGGAGCTGTTTTTT
>TRBV7-9|TRBJ2-3|-|-
CASSLRQLGGTDTQYF
TGTGCCAGCAGCTTAAGACAGTTGGGAGGCACAGATACGCAGTATTTT
>TRBV6-4|TRBJ2-7|-|-
CASSEDVSYEQYF
TGTGCCAGCAGTGAGGACGTCTCCTACGAGCAGTACTTC
>TRBV25-1|TRBJ2-2|-|-
CASSESQGSNTGELFF
TGTGCCAGCAGTGAATCCCAGGGATCGAACACCGGGGAGCTGTTTTTT
>TRBV18|TRBJ2-1|TRBD2|-
CASSPASSGSGDEQFF
TGTGCCAGCTCACCAGCGTCTAGCGGGAGTGGGGATGAGCAGTTCTTC
>TRBV7-2|TRBJ2-7|TRBD2|-
CASSLAQREGLYEQYF
TGTGCCAGCAGCTTAGCGCAGCGGGAGGGCCTCTACGAGCAGTACTTC
>TRBV28|TRBJ2-1|-|once
CASSDLLVGSYNEQFF
TGTGCCAGCAGCGACCTCTTGGTGGGATCCTACAATGAGCAGTTCTTC
>TRBV29-1|TRBJ2-3|TRBD2|-
CSGGGSGRADTQYF
TGCAGCGGAGGAGGTAGCGGGAGGGCCGATACGCAGTATTTT
>TRBV27|TRBJ2-5|-|-
CASSLYRGYETQYF
TGTGCCAGCAGTTTATATAGAGGATATGAGACCCAGTACTTC
>TRBV28|TRBJ2-7|TRBD2|-
CASSPRLAGPYEQYF
TGTGCCAGCAGTCCACGACTAGCGGGCCCCTACGAGCAGTACTTC
>TRBV7-9|TRBJ2-3|-|-
CASSLGGLTDTQYF
TGTGCCAGCAGCTTAGGCGGCCTCACAGATACGCAGTATTTT
>TRBV5-6|TRBJ2-3|-|-
CASTTQGSDTQYF
TGTGCCAGCACCACCCAGGGGTCGGATACGCAGTATTTT
>TRBV29-1|TRBJ2-7|-|-
CSVEGQFYEQYF
TGCAGCGTTGAAGGCCAATTCTACGAGCAGTACTTC
>TRBV7-2|TRBJ1-6|TRBD1|-
CASSSRSGTGSLALHF
TGTGCCAGCAGCTCGCGGTCCGGGACAGGGTCTCTCGCCCTCCACTTT
>TRBV29-1|TRBJ2-6|-|once
CSVFTAGTAKSGANVLTF
TGCAGCGTCTTCACCGCCGGGACGGCGAAATCTGGGGCCAACGTCCTGACTTTC
>TRBV6-5|TRBJ1-1|TRBD1|-
CASSYGTGVTEAFF
TGTGCCAGCAGTTACGGGACAGGGGTTACTGAAGCTTTCTTT
>TRBV28|TRBJ1-4|-|-
CASSLAWESNEKLFF
TGTGCCAGCAGTTTAGCCTGGGAATCTAATGAAAAACTGTTTTTT
>TRBV19|TRBJ2-7|-|-
CASSTDISYEQYF
TGTGCCAGTAGTACTGACATTTCCTACGAGCAGTACTTC
>TRBV11-3|TRBJ2-2|-|few
CASSPRTGELFF
TGTGCCAGCAGCCCTCGAACCGGGGAGCTGTTTTTT
>TRBV27|TRBJ2-1|TRBD1|-
CASSLRTPGQTINEQFF
TGTGCCAGCAGTTTACGAACCCCGGGACAGACGATAAATGAGCAGTTCTTC
>TRBV6-5|TRBJ2-7|-|-
CASSYGAEQYF
TGTGCCAGCAGTTACGGGGCCGAGCAGTACTTC
>TRBV7-9|TRBJ1-5|-|few
CASSLAESNQPQHF
TGTGCCAGCAGCTTAGCTGAAAGCAATCAGCCCCAGCATTTT
>TRBV7-8|TRBJ2-3|TRBD2|once
CASSRLLAGGADTQYF
TGTGCCAGCAGCCGACTCCTAGCGGGGGGGGCAGATACGCAGTATTTT
>TRBV29-1|TRBJ1-2|TRBD1|-
CSVNSPGQGLYGYTF
TGCAGCGTTAATTCGCCGGGACAGGGCCTCTATGGCTACACCTTC
>TRBV9|TRBJ2-1|-|-
CASSVEGGRSDEQFF
TGTGCCAGCAGCGTAGAGGGTGGGAGATCGGATGAGCAGTTCTTC
>TRBV30|TRBJ1-3|-|-
CAWSVTTSGNTIYF
TGTGCCTGGAGTGTAACAACCTCTGGAAACACCATATATTTT
>TRBV6-1|TRBJ2-7|TRBD2|-
CASSPLADLYEQYF
TGTGCCAGCAGTCCACTAGCGGACCTTTACGAGCAGTACTTC
>TRBV7-9|TRBJ2-7|TRBD1|-
CASSPLTGTSLEQYF
TGTGCCAGCAGCCCCTTGACAGGGACATCCCTCGAGCAGTACTTC
>TRBV5-4|TRBJ2-7|-|once
CASSLSQSYEQYF
TGTGCCAGCAGCTTGAGCCAGAGCTACGAGCAGTACTTC
>TRBV7-6|TRBJ2-2|-|-
CASSLGGGAGELFF
TGTGCCAGCAGCTTAGGGGGCGGGGCCGGGGAGCTGTTTTTT
>TRBV9|TRBJ2-5|-|-
CASSVSGLYETQYF
TGTGCCAGCAGCGTATCGGGACTTTATGAGACCCAGTACTTC
>TRBV6-5|TRBJ1-5|TRBD1|-
CASSYGTGNQPQHF
TGTGCCAGCAGTTACGGGACAGGGAATCAGCCCCAGCATTTT
>TRBV27|TRBJ2-2|-|-
CASSSYDTGAGELFF
TGTGCCAGCAGTTCCTACGACACCGGGGCCGGGGAGCTGTTTTTT
>TRBV28|TRBJ1-1|-|few
CASSLHLNTEAFF
TGTGCCAGCAGCCTACACCTGAACACTGAAGCTTTCTTT
>TRBV7-9|TRBJ2-7|TRBD2|-
CASSSTSGRWEQYF
TGTGCCAGCAGCTCGACTAGCGGGCGGTGGGAGCAGTACTTC
>TRBV29-1|TRBJ2-2|TRBD1|-
CSVEAGGATGELFF
TGCAGCGTTGAAGCAGGGGGTGCCACCGGGGAGCTGTTTTTT
>TRBV27|TRBJ1-1|-|-
CASSLSRYTEAFF
TGTGCCAGCAGTTTATCGAGGTACACTGAAGCTTTCTTT
>TRBV7-9|TRBJ2-7|-|-
CASSLLPSAYEQYF
TGTGCCAGCAGCTTATTACCATCCGCCTACGAGCAGTACTTC
>TRBV10-3|TRBJ2-1|TRBD2|-
CATSGTSGNDEQFF
TGTGCCACCTCCGGGACTAGCGGGAACGATGAGCAGTTCTTC
>TRBV13|TRBJ2-6|-|-
CASSIAHGSGANVLTF
TGTGCCAGCAGCATTGCGCATGGTTCTGGGGCCAACGTCCTGACTTTC
>TRBV2|TRBJ2-2|TRBD2|-
CASSDLWLAGGTGELFF
TGTGCCAGCAGTGATTTGTGGCTAGCGGGAGGGACCGGGGAGCTGTTTTTT
>TRBV11-2|TRBJ1-2|-|-
CASTSPPGNYGYTF
TGTGCCAGCACCTCCCCCCCAGGAAACTATGGCTACACCTTC
>TRBV27|TRBJ2-4|TRBD1|-
CASSPSWDRENIQYF
TGTGCCAGCAGTCCGTCCTGGGACAGGGAAAACATTCAGTACTTC
>TRBV6-5|TRBJ2-2|-|once
CASSYFDTGELFF
TGTGCCAGCAGTTACTTCGACACCGGGGAGCTGTTTTTT
>TRBV27|TRBJ2-2|TRBD2|-
CASSLTSGNTGELFF
TGTGCCAGCAGTTTAACTAGCGGGAACACCGGGGAGCTGTTTTTT
>TRBV6-5|TRBJ2-7|TRBD2|-
CASSYRSGDYEQYF
TGTGCCAGCAGCTACCGAAGCGGGGATTACGAGCAGTACTTC
>TRBV5-1|TRBJ1-1|TRBD1|-
CASSFWTGGPNTEAFF
TGCGCCAGCAGCTTTTGGACAGGGGGCCCGAACACTGAAGCTTTCTTT
>TRBV28|TRBJ2-5|-|once
CASSSGTGAWGGETQYF
TGTGCCAGCAGCTCCGGGACCGGCGCGTGGGGTGGGGAGACCCAGTACTTC
>TRBV2|TRBJ2-5|TRBD2|-
CASSNREAQETQYF
TGTGCCAGCAGTAACCGGGAGGCCCAAGAGACCCAGTACTTC
>TRBV19|TRBJ1-2|TRBD1|-
CASSIDGGGGNYGYTF
TGTGCCAGTAGTATAGACGGCGGAGGGGGCAACTATGGCTACACCTTC